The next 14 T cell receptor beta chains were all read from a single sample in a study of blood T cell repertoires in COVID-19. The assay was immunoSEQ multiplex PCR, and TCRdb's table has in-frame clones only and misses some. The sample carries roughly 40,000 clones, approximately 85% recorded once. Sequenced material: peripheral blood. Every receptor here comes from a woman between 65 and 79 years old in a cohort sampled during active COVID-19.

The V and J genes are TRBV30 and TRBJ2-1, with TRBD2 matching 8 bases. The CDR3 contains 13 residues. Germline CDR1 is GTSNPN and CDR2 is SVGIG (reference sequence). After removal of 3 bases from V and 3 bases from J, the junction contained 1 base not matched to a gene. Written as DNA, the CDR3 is TGTGCCTGGAGCGGGACTAGCTACAATGAGCAGTTCTTC. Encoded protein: CAWSGTSYNEQFF.

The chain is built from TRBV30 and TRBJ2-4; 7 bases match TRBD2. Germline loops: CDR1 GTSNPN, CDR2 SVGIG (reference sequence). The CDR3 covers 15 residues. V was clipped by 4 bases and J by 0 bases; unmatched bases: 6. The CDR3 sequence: CAWNPSGLAKNIQYF. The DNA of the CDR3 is TGTGCCTGGAATCCTAGCGGCCTAGCCAAAAACATTCAGTACTTC. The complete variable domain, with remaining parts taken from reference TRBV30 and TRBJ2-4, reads SQTIHQWPATLVQPVGSPLSLECTVEGTSNPNLYWYRQAAGRGLQLLFYSVGIGQISSEVPQNLSASRPQDRQFILSSKKLLLSDSGFYLCAWNPSGLAKNIQYFGAGTRLSVL.

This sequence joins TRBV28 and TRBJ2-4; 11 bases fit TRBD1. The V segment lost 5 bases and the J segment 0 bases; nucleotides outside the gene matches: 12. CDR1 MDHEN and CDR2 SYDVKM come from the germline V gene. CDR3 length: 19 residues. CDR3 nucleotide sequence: TGTGCCAGCAGTCCGAGGACAGGGGGCGTTAATCTAGCCAAAAACATTCAGTACTTC. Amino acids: CASSPRTGGVNLAKNIQYF.

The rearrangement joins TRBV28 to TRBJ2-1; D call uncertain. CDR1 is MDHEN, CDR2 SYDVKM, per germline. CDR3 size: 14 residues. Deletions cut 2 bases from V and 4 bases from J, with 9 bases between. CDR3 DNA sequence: TGTGCCAGCAGTTTACCTAACAGATACAATGAGCAGTTCTTC. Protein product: CASSLPNRYNEQFF. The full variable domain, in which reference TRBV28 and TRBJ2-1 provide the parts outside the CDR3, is DVKVTQSSRYLVKRTGEKVFLECVQDMDHENMFWYRQDPGLGLRLIYFSYDVKMKEKGDIPEGYSVSREKKERFSLILESASTNQTSMYLCASSLPNRYNEQFFGPGTRLTVL.

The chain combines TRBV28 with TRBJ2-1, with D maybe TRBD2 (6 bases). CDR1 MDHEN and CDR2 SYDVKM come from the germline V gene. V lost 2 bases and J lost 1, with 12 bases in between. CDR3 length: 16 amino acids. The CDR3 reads CASSLGDLGSYNEQFF. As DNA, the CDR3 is TGTGCCAGCAGTTTAGGGGACTTGGGTTCCTACAATGAGCAGTTCTTC. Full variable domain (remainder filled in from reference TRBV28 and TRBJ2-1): DVKVTQSSRYLVKRTGEKVFLECVQDMDHENMFWYRQDPGLGLRLIYFSYDVKMKEKGDIPEGYSVSREKKERFSLILESASTNQTSMYLCASSLGDLGSYNEQFFGPGTRLTVL.

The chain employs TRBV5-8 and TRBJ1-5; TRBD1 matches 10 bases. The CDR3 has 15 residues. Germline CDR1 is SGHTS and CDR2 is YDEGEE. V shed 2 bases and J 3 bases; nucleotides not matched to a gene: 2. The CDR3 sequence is CASSFGTGANQPQHF. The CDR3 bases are TGTGCCAGCAGCTTCGGGACAGGGGCCAATCAGCCCCAGCATTTT.

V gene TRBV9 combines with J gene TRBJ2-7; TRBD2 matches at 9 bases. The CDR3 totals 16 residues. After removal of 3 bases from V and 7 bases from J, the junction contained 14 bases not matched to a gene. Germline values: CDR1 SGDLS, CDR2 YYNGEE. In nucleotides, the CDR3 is TGTGCCAGCAGCGCCATAGCGGGAGTTAGCGTCCGGGAGCAGTACTTC. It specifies CASSAIAGVSVREQYF.

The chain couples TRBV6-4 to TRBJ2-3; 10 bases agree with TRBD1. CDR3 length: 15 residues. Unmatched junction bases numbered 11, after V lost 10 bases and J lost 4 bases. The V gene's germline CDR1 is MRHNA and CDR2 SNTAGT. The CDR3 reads CATASGQGMPDTQYF. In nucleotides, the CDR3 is TGTGCCACCGCCTCGGGACAGGGGATGCCAGATACGCAGTATTTT.

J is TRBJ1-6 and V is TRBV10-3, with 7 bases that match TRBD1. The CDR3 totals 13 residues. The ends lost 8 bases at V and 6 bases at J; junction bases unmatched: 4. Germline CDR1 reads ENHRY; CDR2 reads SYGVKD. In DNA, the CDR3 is TGTGCCATCGGACAGGAGGTTAATTCACCCCTCCACTTT. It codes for CAIGQEVNSPLHF.

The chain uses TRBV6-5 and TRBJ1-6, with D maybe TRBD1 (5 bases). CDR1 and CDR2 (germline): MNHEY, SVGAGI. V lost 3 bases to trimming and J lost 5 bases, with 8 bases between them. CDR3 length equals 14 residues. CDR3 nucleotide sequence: TGTGCCAGCAGTTATCAGGGAAATAATTCACCCCTCCACTTT. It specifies CASSYQGNNSPLHF.

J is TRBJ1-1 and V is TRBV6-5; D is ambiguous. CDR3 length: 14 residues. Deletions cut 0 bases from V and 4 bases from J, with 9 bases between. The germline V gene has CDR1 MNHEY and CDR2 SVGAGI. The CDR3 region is CASSYSGSSTEAFF. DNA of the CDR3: TGTGCCAGCAGTTACTCGGGCAGCAGCACTGAAGCTTTCTTT.

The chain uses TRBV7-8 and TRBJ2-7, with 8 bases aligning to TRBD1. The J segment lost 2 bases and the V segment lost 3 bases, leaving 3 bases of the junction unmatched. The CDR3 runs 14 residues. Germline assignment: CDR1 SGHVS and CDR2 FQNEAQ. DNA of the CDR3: TGTGCCAGCAGCTTCGACAGGGGCCCCTACGAGCAGTACTTC. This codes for CASSFDRGPYEQYF.

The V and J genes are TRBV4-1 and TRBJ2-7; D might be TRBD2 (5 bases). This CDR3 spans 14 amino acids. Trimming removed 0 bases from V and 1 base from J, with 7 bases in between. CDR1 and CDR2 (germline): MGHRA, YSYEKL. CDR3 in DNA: TGCGCCAGCAGCCAAGAGTCGGGGTCCTACGAGCAGTACTTC. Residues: CASSQESGSYEQYF.

CDR3 DNA sequence: TGTGCCAGCAGTGACCCCAGGGATGGCTACACCTTC. As protein: CASSDPRDGYTF. The chain uses TRBV25-1 and TRBJ1-2; TRBD1 is a possible D gene (5 bases). Germline V gene data show CDR1 as MGHDK and CDR2 as SYGVNS. The V end lost 3 bases, the J end lost 6 bases, and 8 bases lay between the germline ends. The CDR3 spans 12 residues.